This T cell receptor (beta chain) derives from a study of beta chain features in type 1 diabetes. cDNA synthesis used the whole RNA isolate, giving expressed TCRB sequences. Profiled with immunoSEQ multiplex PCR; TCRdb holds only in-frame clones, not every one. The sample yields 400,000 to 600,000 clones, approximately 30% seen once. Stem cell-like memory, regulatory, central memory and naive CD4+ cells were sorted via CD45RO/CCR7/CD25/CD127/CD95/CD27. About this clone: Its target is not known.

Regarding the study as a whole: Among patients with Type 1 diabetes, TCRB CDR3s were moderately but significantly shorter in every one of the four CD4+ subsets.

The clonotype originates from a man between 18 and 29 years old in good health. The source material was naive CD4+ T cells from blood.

Written as DNA, the CDR3 is TGCGCCAGCAGCCAGCGCTGGACTAGCGGGAGGTTAATGGGGCACGCAGATACGCAGTATTTT. Translated, it gives CASSQRWTSGRLMGHADTQYF. The V and J genes are TRBV4-3 and TRBJ2-3; 14 bases align to TRBD2. The germline V gene has CDR1 LGHNA and CDR2 YSLEER. V shed 3 bases and J 4 bases; nucleotides not matched to a gene: 18. The CDR3 runs 21 residues.